The text below deals with one T cell receptor beta chain. Its antigen is unknown. These data are taken from a study of T cells in Graves' hyperthyroidism and ophthalmopathy. Germline V gives CDR1 MGHRA, CDR2 YSYEKL. Trimming pared 0 bases from V and 12 bases from J, leaving 9 bases between. The CDR3 sequence is 13 residues long. RNA transcripts provided the source from which TCR beta CDR3 regions were amplified. The study used the HTBI primer set for a first-round RT-PCR of the TCR CDR3. One entry per CDR3 protein, called by TCRdb with MiXCR from the multiplex PCR reads. The sample consists of about 400,000 distinct CDR3 sequences, around 14% of them appearing once. Study outcomes and limitations: With a median lead of around 6.7 months before onset, the model predicted ophthalmopathy.

What was sequenced was blood. The sequence was collected from a woman between 25 and 40 years old with Graves' hyperthyroidism. This sequence joins TRBV4-1 and TRBJ1-6; no clear D. CDR3 protein: CASSQEVLLPLHF. For the CDR3, the DNA is TGCGCCAGCAGCCAAGAGGTGCTATTACCCCTCCACTTT.